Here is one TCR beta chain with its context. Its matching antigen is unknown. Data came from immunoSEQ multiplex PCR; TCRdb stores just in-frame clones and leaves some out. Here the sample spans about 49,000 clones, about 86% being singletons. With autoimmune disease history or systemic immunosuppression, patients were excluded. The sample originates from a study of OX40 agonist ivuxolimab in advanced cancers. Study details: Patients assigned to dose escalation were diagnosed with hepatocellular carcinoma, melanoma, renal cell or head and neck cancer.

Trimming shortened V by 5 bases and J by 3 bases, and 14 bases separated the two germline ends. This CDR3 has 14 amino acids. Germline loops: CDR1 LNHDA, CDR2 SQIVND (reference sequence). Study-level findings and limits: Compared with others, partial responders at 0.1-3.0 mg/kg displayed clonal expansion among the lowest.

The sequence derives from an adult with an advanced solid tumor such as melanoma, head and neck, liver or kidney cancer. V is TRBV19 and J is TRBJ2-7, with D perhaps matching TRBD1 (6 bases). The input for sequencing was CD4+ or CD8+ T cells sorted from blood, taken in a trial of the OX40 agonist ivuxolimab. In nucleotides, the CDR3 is TGTGCCAGTAGTGGGGACGGGACATTCTACGAGCAGTACTTC. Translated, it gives CASSGDGTFYEQYF.